This passage covers 5 T cell receptor beta chains from one sample sequenced in a study of T-cell reconstitution after alpha-beta-depleted transplantation in children. Using unique molecular identifiers, the investigators prepared the TCRbeta library. TCRdb re-analysed the PCR reads in MiXCR, keeping a single row per CDR3 protein. There are a few hundred thousand distinct CDR3 sequences in the sample; 20% to 30% occur only once, and under 45% lies in the top ten. The sequences come from PBMCs, collected before TCRalphabeta/CD19-depleted stem cell transplant. All receptors come from a boy younger than two with Wiskott-Aldrich syndrome, due to receive a stem cell transplant.

The gene calls are TRBV20-1 and TRBJ1-5; maybe TRBD1 (5 bases). V gave up 2 bases and J gave up 5 bases, with 10 bases separating them. This CDR3 spans 13 amino acids. Germline V gene lookup returns CDR1 DFQATT and CDR2 SNEGSKA (reference sequence). The DNA of the CDR3 is TGCAGTGCTAGACCGACAGCCCATCAGCCCCAGCATTTT. Residues: CSARPTAHQPQHF.

CDR3 sequence: CSASLAGGIYEQYF. CDR3 DNA: TGCAGTGCTAGTCTGGCGGGAGGGATCTACGAGCAGTACTTC. This sequence joins TRBV20-1 and TRBJ2-7; 9 bases are shared with TRBD2. Trimming cost V 3 bases and J 3 bases; bases outside gene matches: 6. CDR3 length equals 14 residues. CDR1 DFQATT and CDR2 SNEGSKA come from the germline V gene (reference sequence).

This clonotype was seen a handful of times. V and J are TRBV10-3 and TRBJ2-7; 7 bases line up with TRBD2. Germline CDR1 is ENHRY and CDR2 is SYGVKD. Trimming removed 4 bases from V and 6 bases from J; junction bases left unmatched: 6. The CDR3 runs 13 residues. The DNA for the CDR3 is TGTGCCATCAGTGGATTGGGAGGGATCGAGCAGTACTTC. Its protein product is CAISGLGGIEQYF.

J is TRBJ2-3 and V is TRBV10-1, with D possibly matching TRBD1 (6 bases). The germline gives CDR1 WNHNN, CDR2 SYGVQD (reference sequence). The CDR3 has 15 residues. V shed 0 bases and J shed 6 bases, with 13 bases lying between them. The CDR3 spells CASSESRIGGDTQYF. In DNA form, the CDR3 reads TGCGCCAGCAGTGAGTCCCGGATTGGGGGCGATACGCAGTATTTT.

This sequence joins TRBV4-1 and TRBJ2-1; 10 bases match TRBD2. Germline trimming cut 2 bases from V and 9 bases from J; bases unmatched to any gene: 10. The CDR3 length is 16 residues. Germline CDR1 MGHRA, CDR2 YSYEKL. In DNA form, the CDR3 reads TGCGCCAGCAGCCAAAGGCTAGCGGGAGAGGGGGCTGAGCAGTTCTTC. Amino acid sequence: CASSQRLAGEGAEQFF.